This T cell receptor (beta chain) was documented in a study of blood T cell repertoires in COVID-19. On the study more broadly: Samples of COVID-19 (acute and convalescent) were obtained from the United States, Italy and Spain. PBMCs, B-cell-depleted T cells, or T cells provided the cDNA or gDNA that made up the material.

This clone occurred many times. TCRdb keeps only in-frame clones here, not all; method: immunoSEQ multiplex PCR. The profile shows approximately 94,000 clones, just under 80% of them singletons. This TCR was recovered from a man between 65 and 85 years old with active or convalescent COVID-19. Sequenced material: peripheral blood.

CDR3 sequence: CASSLLAGLGETQYF. The CDR3 bases are TGTGCCAGCAGCTTACTGGCGGGTTTAGGAGAGACCCAGTACTTC. The rearrangement links TRBV7-6 to TRBJ2-5; D might be TRBD2 (5 bases). Trimming removed 2 bases from V and 4 bases from J, with 14 bases in between. CDR3 length: 15 residues. CDR1 SGHVS and CDR2 FNYEAQ come from the germline V gene.